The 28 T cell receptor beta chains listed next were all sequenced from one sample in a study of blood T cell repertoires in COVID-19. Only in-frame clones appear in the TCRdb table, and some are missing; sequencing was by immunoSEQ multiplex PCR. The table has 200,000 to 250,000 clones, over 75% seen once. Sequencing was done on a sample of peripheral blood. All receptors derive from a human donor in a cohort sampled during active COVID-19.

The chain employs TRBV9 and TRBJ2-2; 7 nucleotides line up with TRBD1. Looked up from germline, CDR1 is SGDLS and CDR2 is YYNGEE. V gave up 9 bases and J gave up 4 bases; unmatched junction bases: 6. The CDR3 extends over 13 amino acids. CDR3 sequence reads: CATRDSPTGELFF. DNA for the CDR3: TGTGCCACCCGGGACAGTCCCACCGGGGAGCTGTTTTTT.

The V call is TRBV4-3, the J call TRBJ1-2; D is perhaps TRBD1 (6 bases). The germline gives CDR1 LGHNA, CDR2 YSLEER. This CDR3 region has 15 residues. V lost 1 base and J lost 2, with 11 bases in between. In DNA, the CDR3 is TGCGCCAGCAGCCAAGGACCTACAGGGAACTATGGCTACACCTTC. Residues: CASSQGPTGNYGYTF.

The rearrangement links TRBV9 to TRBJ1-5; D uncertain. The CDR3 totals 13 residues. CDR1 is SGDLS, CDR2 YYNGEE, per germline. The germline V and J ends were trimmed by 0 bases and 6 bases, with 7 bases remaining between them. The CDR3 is CASSVELGQPQHF. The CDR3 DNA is TGTGCCAGCAGCGTAGAACTTGGTCAGCCCCAGCATTTT.

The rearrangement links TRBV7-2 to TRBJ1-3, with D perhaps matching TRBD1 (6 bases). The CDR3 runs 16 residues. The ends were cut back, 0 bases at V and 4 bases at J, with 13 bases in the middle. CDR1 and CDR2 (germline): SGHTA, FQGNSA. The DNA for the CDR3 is TGTGCCAGCAGCTTAGCTCCCGGGACATCAGGAAACACCATATATTTT. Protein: CASSLAPGTSGNTIYF.

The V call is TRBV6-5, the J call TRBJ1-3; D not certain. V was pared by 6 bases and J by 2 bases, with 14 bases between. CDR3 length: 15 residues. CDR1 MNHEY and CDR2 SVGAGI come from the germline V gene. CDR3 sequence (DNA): TGTGCCAGCAGCTTACGCACAGTGGCTGGAAACACCATATATTTT. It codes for CASSLRTVAGNTIYF.

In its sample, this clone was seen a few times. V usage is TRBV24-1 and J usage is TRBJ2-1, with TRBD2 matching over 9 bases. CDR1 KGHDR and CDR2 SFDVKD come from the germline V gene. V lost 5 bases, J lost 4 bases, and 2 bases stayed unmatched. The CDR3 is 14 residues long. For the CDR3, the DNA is TGTGCCACCAGTGGACTAGCGGATTACAATGAGCAGTTCTTC. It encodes CATSGLADYNEQFF.

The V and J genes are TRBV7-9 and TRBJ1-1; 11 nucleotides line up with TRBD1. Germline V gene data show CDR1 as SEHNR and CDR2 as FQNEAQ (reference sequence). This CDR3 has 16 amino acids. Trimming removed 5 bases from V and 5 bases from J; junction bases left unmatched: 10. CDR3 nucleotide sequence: TGTGCCAGCAGCCAGGCAGGGGGGACAGGGGGTACTGAAGCTTTCTTT. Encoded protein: CASSQAGGTGGTEAFF.

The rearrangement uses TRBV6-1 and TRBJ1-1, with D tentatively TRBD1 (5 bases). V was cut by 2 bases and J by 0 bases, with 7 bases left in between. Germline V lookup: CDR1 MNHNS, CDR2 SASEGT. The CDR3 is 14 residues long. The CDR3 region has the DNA TGTGCCAGCAGTGAAACAGGTTTGAACACTGAAGCTTTCTTT. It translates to CASSETGLNTEAFF.

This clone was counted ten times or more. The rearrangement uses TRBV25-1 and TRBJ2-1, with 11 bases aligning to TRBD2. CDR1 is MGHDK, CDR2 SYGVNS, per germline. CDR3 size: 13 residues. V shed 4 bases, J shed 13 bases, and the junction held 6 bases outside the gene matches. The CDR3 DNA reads TGTGCCAGCAGTGCCCTGACTAGCGGGGACCAGTTCTTC. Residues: CASSALTSGDQFF.

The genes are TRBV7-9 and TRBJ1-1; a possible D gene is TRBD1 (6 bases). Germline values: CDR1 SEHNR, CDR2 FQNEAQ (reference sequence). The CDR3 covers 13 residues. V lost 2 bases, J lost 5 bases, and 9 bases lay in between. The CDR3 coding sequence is TGTGCCAGCAGCTTAAACCAGGGGACTGAAGCTTTCTTT. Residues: CASSLNQGTEAFF.

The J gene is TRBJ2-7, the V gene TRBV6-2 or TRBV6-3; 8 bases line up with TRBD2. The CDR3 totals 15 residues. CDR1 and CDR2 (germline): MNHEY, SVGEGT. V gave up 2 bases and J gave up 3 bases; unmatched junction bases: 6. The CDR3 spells CASSYHRTSSYEQYF. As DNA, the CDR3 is TGTGCCAGCAGTTACCACAGGACTAGCAGCTACGAGCAGTACTTC.

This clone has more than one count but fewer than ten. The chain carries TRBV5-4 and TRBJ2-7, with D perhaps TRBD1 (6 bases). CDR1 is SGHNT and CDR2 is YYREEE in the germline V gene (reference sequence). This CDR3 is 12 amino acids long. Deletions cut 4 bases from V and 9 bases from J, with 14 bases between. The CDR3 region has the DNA TGTGCCAGCAGCCACACAGGGCGCGGGCAGTACTTC. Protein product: CASSHTGRGQYF.

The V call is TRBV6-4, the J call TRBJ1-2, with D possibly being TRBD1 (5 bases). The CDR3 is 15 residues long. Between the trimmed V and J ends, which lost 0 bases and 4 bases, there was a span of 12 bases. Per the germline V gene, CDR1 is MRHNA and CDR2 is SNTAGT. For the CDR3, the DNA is TGTGCCAGCAGTGACTCGTCCAGGGCACGCTATGGCTACACCTTC. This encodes CASSDSSRARYGYTF.

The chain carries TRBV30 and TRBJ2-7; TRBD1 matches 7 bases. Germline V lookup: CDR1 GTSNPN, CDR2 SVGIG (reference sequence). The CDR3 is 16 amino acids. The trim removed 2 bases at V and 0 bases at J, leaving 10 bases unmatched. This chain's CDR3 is CAWSPVSGGGSYEQYF. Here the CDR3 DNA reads TGTGCCTGGAGTCCAGTCTCAGGGGGTGGCTCCTACGAGCAGTACTTC. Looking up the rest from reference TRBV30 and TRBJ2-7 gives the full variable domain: SQTIHQWPATLVQPVGSPLSLECTVEGTSNPNLYWYRQAAGRGLQLLFYSVGIGQISSEVPQNLSASRPQDRQFILSSKKLLLSDSGFYLCAWSPVSGGGSYEQYFGPGTRLTVT.

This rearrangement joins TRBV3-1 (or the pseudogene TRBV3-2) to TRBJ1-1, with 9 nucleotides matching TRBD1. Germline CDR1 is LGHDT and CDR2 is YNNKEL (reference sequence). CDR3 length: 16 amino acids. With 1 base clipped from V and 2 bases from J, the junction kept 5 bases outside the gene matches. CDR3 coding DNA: TGTGCCAGCAGCCAAGGACAGGGGGGGCGAAACACTGAAGCTTTCTTT. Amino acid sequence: CASSQGQGGRNTEAFF.

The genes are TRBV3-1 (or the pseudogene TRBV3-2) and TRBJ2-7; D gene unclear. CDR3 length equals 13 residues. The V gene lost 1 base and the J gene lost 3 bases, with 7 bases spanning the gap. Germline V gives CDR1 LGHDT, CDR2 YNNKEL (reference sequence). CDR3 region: CASSQGAGYEQYF. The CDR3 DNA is TGTGCCAGCAGCCAAGGAGCCGGCTACGAGCAGTACTTC.

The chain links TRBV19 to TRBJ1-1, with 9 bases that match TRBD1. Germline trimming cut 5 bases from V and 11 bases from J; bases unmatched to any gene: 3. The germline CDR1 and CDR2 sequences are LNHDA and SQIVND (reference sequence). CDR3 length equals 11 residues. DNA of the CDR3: TGTGCCAGTAGTTCACAGGGGGCGGCTTTCTTT. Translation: CASSSQGAAFF.

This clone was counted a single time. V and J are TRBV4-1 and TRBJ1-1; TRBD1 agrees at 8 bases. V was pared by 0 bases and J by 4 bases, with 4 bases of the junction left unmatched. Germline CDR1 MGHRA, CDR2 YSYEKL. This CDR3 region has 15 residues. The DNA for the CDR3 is TGCGCCAGCAGCCAAGAACAGGGGGGAGGCACTGAAGCTTTCTTT. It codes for CASSQEQGGGTEAFF.

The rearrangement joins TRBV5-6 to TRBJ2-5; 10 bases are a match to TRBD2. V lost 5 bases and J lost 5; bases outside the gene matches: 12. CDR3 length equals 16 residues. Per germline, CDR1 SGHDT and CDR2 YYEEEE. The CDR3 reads CASSPKGLASWETQYF. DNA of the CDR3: TGTGCCAGCAGTCCCAAGGGACTAGCGTCTTGGGAGACCCAGTACTTC.

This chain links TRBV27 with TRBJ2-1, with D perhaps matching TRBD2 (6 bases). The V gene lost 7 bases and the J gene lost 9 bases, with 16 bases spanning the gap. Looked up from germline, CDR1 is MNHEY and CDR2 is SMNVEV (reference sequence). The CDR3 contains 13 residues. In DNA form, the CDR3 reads TGTGCCAGCACGGGAACGGGAGTACGTGAGCAGTTCTTC. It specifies CASTGTGVREQFF.

CDR3 DNA sequence: TGTGCCACCAGTGAAACCGGACAGGGGGCCGGGGAGCTGTTTTTT. It encodes CATSETGQGAGELFF. The chain recombines TRBV24-1 with TRBJ2-2; 10 bases agree with TRBD1. This CDR3 contains 15 residues. J gave up 6 bases and V 4 bases, and 4 bases lay outside the gene matches. Germline CDR1 and CDR2: KGHDR and SFDVKD.

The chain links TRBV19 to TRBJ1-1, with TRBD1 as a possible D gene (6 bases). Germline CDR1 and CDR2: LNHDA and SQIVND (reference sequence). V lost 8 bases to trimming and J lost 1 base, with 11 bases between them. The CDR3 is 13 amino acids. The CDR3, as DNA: TGTGCCAGTGGAAGACAGGAGAACACTGAAGCTTTCTTT. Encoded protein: CASGRQENTEAFF.

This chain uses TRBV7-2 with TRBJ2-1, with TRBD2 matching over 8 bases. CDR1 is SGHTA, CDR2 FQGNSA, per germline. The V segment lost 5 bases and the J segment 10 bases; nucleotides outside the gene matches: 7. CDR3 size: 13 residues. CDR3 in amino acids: CASSPRGEGEQFF. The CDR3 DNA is TGTGCCAGCAGCCCGCGGGGGGAGGGAGAGCAGTTCTTC.

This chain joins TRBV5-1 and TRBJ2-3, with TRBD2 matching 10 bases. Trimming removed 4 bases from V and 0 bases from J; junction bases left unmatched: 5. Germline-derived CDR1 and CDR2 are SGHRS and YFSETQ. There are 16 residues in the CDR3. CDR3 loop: CASSLGTSASTDTQYF. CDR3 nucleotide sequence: TGCGCCAGCAGCCTGGGGACTAGCGCAAGCACAGATACGCAGTATTTT. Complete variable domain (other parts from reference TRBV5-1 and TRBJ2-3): KAGVTQTPRYLIKTRGQQVTLSCSPISGHRSVSWYQQTPGQGLQFLFEYFSETQRNKGNFPGRFSGRQFSNSRSEMNVSTLELGDSALYLCASSLGTSASTDTQYFGPGTRLTVL.

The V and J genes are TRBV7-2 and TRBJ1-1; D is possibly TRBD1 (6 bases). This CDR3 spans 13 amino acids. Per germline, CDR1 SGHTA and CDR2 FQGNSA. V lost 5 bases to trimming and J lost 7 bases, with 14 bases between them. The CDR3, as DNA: TGTGCCAGCAGCCCACAAACAGGGAGTGAAGCTTTCTTT. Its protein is CASSPQTGSEAFF.

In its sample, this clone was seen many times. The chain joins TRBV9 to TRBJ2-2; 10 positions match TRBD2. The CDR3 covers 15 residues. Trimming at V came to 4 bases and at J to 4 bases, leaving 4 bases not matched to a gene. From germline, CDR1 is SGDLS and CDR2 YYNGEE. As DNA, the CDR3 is TGTGCCAGCAGCCAGACTAGCGGGTCCACCGGGGAGCTGTTTTTT. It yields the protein CASSQTSGSTGELFF.

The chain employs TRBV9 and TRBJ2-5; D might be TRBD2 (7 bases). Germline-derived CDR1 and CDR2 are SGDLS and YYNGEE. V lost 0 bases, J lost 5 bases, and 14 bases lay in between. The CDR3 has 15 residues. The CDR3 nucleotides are TGTGCCAGCAGCGTAGTGGTGGGGGGGCATGAGACCCAGTACTTC. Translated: CASSVVVGGHETQYF.

The CDR3 here is CASSVGFSRAEAFF. The CDR3 region has the DNA TGTGCCAGCAGCGTGGGGTTTTCGAGGGCTGAAGCTTTCTTT. The V call is TRBV9, the J call TRBJ1-1; D not certain. Germline V gene data show CDR1 as SGDLS and CDR2 as YYNGEE. The V end was cut by 2 bases, the J end by 6 bases, with 14 bases between. This CDR3 region has 14 residues.